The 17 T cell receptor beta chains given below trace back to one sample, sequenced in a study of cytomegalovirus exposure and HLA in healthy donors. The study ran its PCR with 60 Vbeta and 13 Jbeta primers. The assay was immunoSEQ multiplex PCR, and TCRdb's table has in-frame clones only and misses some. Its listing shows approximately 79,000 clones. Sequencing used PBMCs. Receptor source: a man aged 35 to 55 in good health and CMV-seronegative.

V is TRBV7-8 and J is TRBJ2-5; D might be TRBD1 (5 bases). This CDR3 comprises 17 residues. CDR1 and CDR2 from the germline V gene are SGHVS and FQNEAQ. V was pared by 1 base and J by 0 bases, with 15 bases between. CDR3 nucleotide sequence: TGTGCCAGCAGCTTAGTCACGGCAGGGTGGCACCAAGAGACCCAGTACTTC. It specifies CASSLVTAGWHQETQYF.

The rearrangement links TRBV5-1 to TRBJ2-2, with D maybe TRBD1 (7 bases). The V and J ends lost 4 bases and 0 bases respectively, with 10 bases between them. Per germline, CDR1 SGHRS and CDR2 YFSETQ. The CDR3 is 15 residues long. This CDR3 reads CASSRGTANTGELFF. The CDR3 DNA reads TGCGCCAGCAGCCGCGGGACAGCGAACACCGGGGAGCTGTTTTTT.

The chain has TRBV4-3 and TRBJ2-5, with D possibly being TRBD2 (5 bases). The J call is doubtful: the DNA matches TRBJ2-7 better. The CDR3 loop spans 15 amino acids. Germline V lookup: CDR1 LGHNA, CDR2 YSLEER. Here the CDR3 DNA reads TGCGCCAGCAGCCAGGAAGGACTGGCGGCTTCCGAGCAGTACTTC. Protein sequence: CASSQEGLAASEQYF.

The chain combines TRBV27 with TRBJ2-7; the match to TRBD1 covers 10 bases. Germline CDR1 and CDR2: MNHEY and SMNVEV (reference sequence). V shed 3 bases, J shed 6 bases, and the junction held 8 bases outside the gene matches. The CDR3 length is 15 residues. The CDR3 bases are TGTGCCAGCAGTTTGGTTGGGACAGGGGTTTTCGAGCAGTACTTC. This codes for CASSLVGTGVFEQYF.

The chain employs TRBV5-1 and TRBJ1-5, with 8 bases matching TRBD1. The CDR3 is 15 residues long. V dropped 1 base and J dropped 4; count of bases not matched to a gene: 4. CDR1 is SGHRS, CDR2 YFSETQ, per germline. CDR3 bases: TGCGCCAGCAGCTTGAACGGACAGGGTAATCAGCCCCAGCATTTT. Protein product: CASSLNGQGNQPQHF.

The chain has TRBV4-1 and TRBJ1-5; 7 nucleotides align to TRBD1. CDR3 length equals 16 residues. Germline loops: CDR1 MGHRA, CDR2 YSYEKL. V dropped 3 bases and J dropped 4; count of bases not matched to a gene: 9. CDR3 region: CASSQKTGTDNQPQHF. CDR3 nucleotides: TGCGCCAGCAGCCAGAAAACCGGGACAGATAATCAGCCCCAGCATTTT.

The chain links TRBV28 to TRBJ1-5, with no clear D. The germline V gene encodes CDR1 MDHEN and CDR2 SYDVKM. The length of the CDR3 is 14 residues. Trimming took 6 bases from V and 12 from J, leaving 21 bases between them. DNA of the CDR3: TGTGCCAGCAGCCCCACGGGGTTGGGAGTACGCCAGCATTTT. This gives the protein CASSPTGLGVRQHF.

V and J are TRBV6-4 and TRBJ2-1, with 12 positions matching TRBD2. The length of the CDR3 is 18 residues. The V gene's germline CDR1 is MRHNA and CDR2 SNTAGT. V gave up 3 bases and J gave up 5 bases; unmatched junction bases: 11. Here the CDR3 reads CASSELGERTSGNNEQFF. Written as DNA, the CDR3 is TGTGCCAGCAGTGAATTAGGTGAGAGGACTAGCGGGAACAATGAGCAGTTCTTC.

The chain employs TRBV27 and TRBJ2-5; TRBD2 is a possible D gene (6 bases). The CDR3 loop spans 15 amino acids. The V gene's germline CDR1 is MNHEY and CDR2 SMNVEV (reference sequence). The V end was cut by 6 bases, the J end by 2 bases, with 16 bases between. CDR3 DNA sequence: TGTGCCAGCAGAGAATCGGGACTTAGACAAGAGACCCAGTACTTC. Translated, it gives CASRESGLRQETQYF.

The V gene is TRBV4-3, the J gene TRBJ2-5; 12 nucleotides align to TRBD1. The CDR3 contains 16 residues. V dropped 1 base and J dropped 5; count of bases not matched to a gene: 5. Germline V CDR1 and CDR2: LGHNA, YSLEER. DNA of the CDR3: TGCGCCAGCAGCCAAGTTGGGACAGGGGGCTTGGAGACCCAGTACTTC. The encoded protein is CASSQVGTGGLETQYF.

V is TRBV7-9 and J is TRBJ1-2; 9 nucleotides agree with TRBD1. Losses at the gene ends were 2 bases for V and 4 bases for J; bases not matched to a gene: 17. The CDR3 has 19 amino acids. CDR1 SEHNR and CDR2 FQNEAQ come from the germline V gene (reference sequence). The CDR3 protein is CASSLRVTDRGPIIYGYTF. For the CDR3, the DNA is TGTGCCAGCAGCTTACGAGTCACGGACAGGGGCCCGATTATCTATGGCTACACCTTC. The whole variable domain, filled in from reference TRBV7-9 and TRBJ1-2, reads DTGVSQNPRHKITKRGQNVTFRCDPISEHNRLYWYRQTLGQGPEFLTYFQNEAQLEKSRLLSDRFSAERPKGSFSTLEIQRTEQGDSAMYLCASSLRVTDRGPIIYGYTFGSGTRLTVV.

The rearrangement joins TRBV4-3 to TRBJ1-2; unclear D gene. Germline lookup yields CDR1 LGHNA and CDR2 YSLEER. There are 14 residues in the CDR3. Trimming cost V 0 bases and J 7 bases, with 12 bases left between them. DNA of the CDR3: TGCGCCAGCAGCCAAGATTCTGTACTCCGTGGCTACACCTTC. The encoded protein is CASSQDSVLRGYTF.

The CDR3 reads CSARLAHEQYF. As DNA, the CDR3 is TGCAGTGCTCGACTAGCCCACGAGCAGTACTTC. The chain combines TRBV20-1 with TRBJ2-7; 7 nucleotides match TRBD2. The J segment lost 5 bases and the V segment lost 5 bases, leaving 3 bases of the junction unmatched. The CDR3 has 11 amino acids. CDR1 is DFQATT, CDR2 SNEGSKA, per germline (reference sequence).

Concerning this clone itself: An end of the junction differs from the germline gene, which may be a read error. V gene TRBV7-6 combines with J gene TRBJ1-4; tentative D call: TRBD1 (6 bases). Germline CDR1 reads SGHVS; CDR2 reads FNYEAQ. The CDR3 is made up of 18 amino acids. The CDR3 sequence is CASSLVSQDRPTSEKLFF. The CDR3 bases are TGTGCCAGCAGCTTAGTCAGTCAGGACAGACCTACTAGTGAAAAACTGTTTTTT.

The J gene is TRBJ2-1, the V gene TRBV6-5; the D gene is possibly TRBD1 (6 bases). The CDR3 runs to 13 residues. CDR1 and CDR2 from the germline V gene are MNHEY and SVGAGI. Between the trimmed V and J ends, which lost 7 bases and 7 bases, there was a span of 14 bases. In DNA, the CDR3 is TGTGCCAGCACGGACAGCCTGAGGAATGAGCAGTTCTTC. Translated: CASTDSLRNEQFF.

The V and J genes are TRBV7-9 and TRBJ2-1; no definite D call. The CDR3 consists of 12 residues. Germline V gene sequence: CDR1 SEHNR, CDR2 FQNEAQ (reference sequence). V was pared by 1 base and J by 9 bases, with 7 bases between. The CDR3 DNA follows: TGTGCCAGCAGCTTAGTGGAGCTTGAGCAGTTCTTC. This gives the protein CASSLVELEQFF.

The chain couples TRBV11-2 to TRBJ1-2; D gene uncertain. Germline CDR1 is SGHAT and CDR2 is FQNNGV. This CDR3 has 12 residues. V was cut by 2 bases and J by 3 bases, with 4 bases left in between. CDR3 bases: TGTGCCAGCAGCTTACGGGACTATGGCTACACCTTC. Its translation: CASSLRDYGYTF.